A single sample gave rise to the 27 T cell receptor beta chains below, sequenced in a study of T cell responses to AZD1222 COVID-19 vaccine. Sequencing used immunoSEQ multiplex PCR; TCRdb keeps in-frame clones, though not all of them. The sample holds 40,000 to 45,000 clones, roughly 78% seen once. The sequenced sample was peripheral blood, obtained 28 days after the second dose of the MenACWY control vaccine. These receptors were taken from an adult who received the MenACWY meningococcal vaccine as a control.

The V call is TRBV10-3, the J call TRBJ2-4, with a tentative D call TRBD1 (5 bases). CDR1 is ENHRY and CDR2 is SYGVKD in the germline V gene. The germline V and J ends were trimmed by 7 bases and 10 bases, with 8 bases remaining between them. The length of the CDR3 is 10 residues. The CDR3 here is CAIKTEIQYF. The CDR3 DNA reads as TGTGCCATCAAGACAGAAATTCAGTACTTC.

The genes are TRBV12-3 or TRBV12-4 and TRBJ1-1; no clear D. The CDR3 is 13 amino acids. The V gene lost 3 bases and the J gene lost 2 bases, with 7 bases spanning the gap. Here the CDR3 DNA reads TGTGCCAGCAGTTTCCGGGGTAACACTGAAGCTTTCTTT. Its translation: CASSFRGNTEAFF.

The V gene is TRBV10-1, the J gene TRBJ2-2, with D possibly being TRBD1 (6 bases). In germline, CDR1 is WNHNN, CDR2 SYGVQD (reference sequence). CDR3 length: 14 amino acids. The V gene lost 2 bases and the J gene lost 7 bases, with 11 bases spanning the gap. This CDR3 is CASSEVQGYGELFF. CDR3 nucleotides: TGCGCCAGCAGTGAGGTACAGGGATACGGGGAGCTGTTTTTT.

V and J are TRBV19 and TRBJ1-2; 7 bases map to TRBD1. The CDR3 spans 15 residues. The germline V gene encodes CDR1 LNHDA and CDR2 SQIVND (reference sequence). The trim removed 7 bases at V and 1 base at J, leaving 9 bases unmatched. CDR3 sequence: CASTEGQNLNYGYTF. CDR3 coding DNA: TGTGCCAGTACGGAGGGACAGAATCTTAACTATGGCTACACCTTC.

The V gene is TRBV28, the J gene TRBJ1-2, with D perhaps matching TRBD1 (5 bases). V lost 10 bases to trimming and J lost 4 bases, with 16 bases between them. The CDR3 extends over 13 amino acids. Germline loops: CDR1 MDHEN, CDR2 SYDVKM. CDR3 sequence reads: CATEGKGFYGYTF. The DNA of the CDR3 is TGTGCCACCGAAGGGAAGGGGTTCTATGGCTACACCTTC.

This clone was recorded once. V and J are TRBV14 and TRBJ2-7, with a weak D call TRBD1 (5 bases). CDR1 is SGHDN and CDR2 is FVKESK in the germline V gene. The CDR3 loop spans 13 amino acids. V gave up 4 bases and J gave up 1 base, with 8 bases separating them. The CDR3 sequence: CASSPRQSYEQYV. CDR3 sequence (DNA): TGTGCCAGCAGCCCACGACAGTCCTACGAGCAGTACGTC.

This clone showed up just once. The genes are TRBV7-7 and TRBJ2-1, with 8 positions matching TRBD2. Per germline, CDR1 SSHAT and CDR2 FNYEAQ (reference sequence). The CDR3 sequence is 16 residues long. Germline trimming cut 4 bases from V and 9 bases from J; bases unmatched to any gene: 14. The CDR3 nucleotides are TGTGCCAGCAGCTCCACCGGGGGACTAGGATCTGGTGAGCAGTTCTTC. Its protein product is CASSSTGGLGSGEQFF.

CDR3 bases: TGTGCCAGTAAACATACTAACTATGGCTACACCTTC. This translates into CASKHTNYGYTF. J is TRBJ1-2 and V is TRBV19; D not resolved. This CDR3 contains 12 residues. The V end lost 7 bases, the J end lost 0 bases, and 6 bases lay between the germline ends. Looked up from germline, CDR1 is LNHDA and CDR2 is SQIVND (reference sequence).

This clone was seen a few times. This chain joins TRBV24-1 and TRBJ2-5; D gene ambiguous. V lost 2 bases, J lost 7 bases, and 13 bases lay in between. Germline V gives CDR1 KGHDR, CDR2 SFDVKD. This CDR3 has 14 residues. CDR3 nucleotides: TGTGCCACCAGTGATTCCGAGGCATCTATGACCCAGTACTTC. As protein: CATSDSEASMTQYF.

The J gene is TRBJ1-4, the V gene TRBV7-2; TRBD1 is a possible D gene (6 bases). The ends were cut back, 5 bases at V and 7 bases at J, with 17 bases in the middle. This CDR3 has 15 amino acids. Germline CDR1 is SGHTA and CDR2 is FQGNSA. DNA of the CDR3: TGTGCCAGCAGCCCACAGCAGGGGTTAGGTGAAAAACTGTTTTTT. It is translated as CASSPQQGLGEKLFF.

To note about this clone: The same CDR3 is also encoded by other DNA sequences in this sample. The genes are TRBV18 and TRBJ1-1; D remains unclear. Germline V gene data show CDR1 as KGHSH and CDR2 as LQKENI. Deletions cut 3 bases from V and 0 bases from J, with 5 bases between. The CDR3 length is 13 residues. The CDR3 DNA reads TGTGCCAGCTCACCGTCTATGAACACTGAAGCTTTCTTT. It yields the protein CASSPSMNTEAFF.

J is TRBJ2-1 and V is TRBV5-1; D is possibly TRBD1 or TRBD2 (5 bases each). CDR3 length equals 14 residues. V was trimmed by 0 bases and J by 3 bases, leaving 7 bases between them. Germline V gene lookup returns CDR1 SGHRS and CDR2 YFSETQ. CDR3 in amino acids: CASSLGGGYNEQFF. CDR3 in DNA: TGCGCCAGCAGCTTGGGTGGGGGCTACAATGAGCAGTTCTTC. Looking up the rest from reference TRBV5-1 and TRBJ2-1 gives the full variable domain: KAGVTQTPRYLIKTRGQQVTLSCSPISGHRSVSWYQQTPGQGLQFLFEYFSETQRNKGNFPGRFSGRQFSNSRSEMNVSTLELGDSALYLCASSLGGGYNEQFFGPGTRLTVL.

The chain links TRBV7-7 to TRBJ1-5; D perhaps matches TRBD1 (5 bases). The CDR3 sequence is 12 residues long. Trimming removed 6 bases from V and 6 bases from J, with 9 bases in between. From germline, CDR1 is SSHAT and CDR2 FNYEAQ (reference sequence). In DNA, the CDR3 is TGTGCCAGCAGGGGGGTTGGTCAGCCCCAGCATTTT. It encodes CASRGVGQPQHF.

V usage is TRBV5-1 and J usage is TRBJ2-3; 15 bases match TRBD2. Germline assignment: CDR1 SGHRS and CDR2 YFSETQ. This CDR3 region has 17 residues. V dropped 4 bases and J dropped 3; count of bases not matched to a gene: 6. CDR3 coding DNA: TGCGCCAGCAGCCAGGGGACTAGCGGGGGGAGGACAGATACGCAGTATTTT. Its translation is CASSQGTSGGRTDTQYF.

The CDR3 is CASSLQGQGARGYTF. CDR3 nucleotide sequence: TGCGCCAGCAGCTTGCAGGGACAGGGGGCGCGGGGCTACACCTTC. The rearrangement uses TRBV5-1 and TRBJ1-2; 12 positions match TRBD1. From germline, CDR1 is SGHRS and CDR2 YFSETQ. The J segment lost 8 bases and the V segment lost 1 base, leaving 6 bases of the junction unmatched. The length of the CDR3 is 15 residues.

This clone was counted between two and nine times. The CDR3 loop is CASSEAYRGRQPQHF. CDR3 nucleotides: TGTGCCAGCAGTGAAGCTTACCGCGGTCGGCAGCCCCAGCATTTT. V usage is TRBV6-1 and J usage is TRBJ1-5; D ambiguous. Germline V CDR1 and CDR2: MNHNS, SASEGT. Between the trimmed V and J ends, which lost 0 bases and 7 bases, there was a span of 13 bases. CDR3 length: 15 residues.

The CDR3 nucleotides read TGCAGTGCTTTGACTGGAGGGGAGCTGTTTTTT. This codes for CSALTGGELFF. The chain carries TRBV20-1 and TRBJ2-2; the D is unclear. The V and J ends lost 5 bases and 8 bases respectively, with 9 bases between them. CDR1 and CDR2 from the germline V gene are DFQATT and SNEGSKA (reference sequence). The CDR3 totals 11 residues.

This chain connects TRBV19 to TRBJ2-5, with D possibly being TRBD2 (6 bases). The CDR3 consists of 14 residues. The V end lost 5 bases, the J end lost 5 bases, and 15 bases lay between the germline ends. CDR1 LNHDA and CDR2 SQIVND come from the germline V gene (reference sequence). For the CDR3, the DNA is TGTGCCAGTAGTCCTACTAGCTTCGGGGAGACCCAGTACTTC. Amino acid sequence: CASSPTSFGETQYF.

The genes are TRBV4-2 and TRBJ1-1, with 7 bases lining up with TRBD1. This CDR3 has 15 amino acids. The V segment lost 1 base and the J segment 1 base; nucleotides outside the gene matches: 3. Germline V gene sequence: CDR1 LGHNA, CDR2 YNFKEQ. The CDR3 bases are TGTGCCAGCAGCCAAGGGGACAGCGCGAACACTGAAGCTTTCTTT. This translates into CASSQGDSANTEAFF.

The chain uses TRBV29-1 and TRBJ1-1; D is ambiguous. Germline V gives CDR1 SQVTM, CDR2 ANQGSEA. The CDR3 spans 10 residues. Trimming removed 3 bases from V and 4 bases from J, with 3 bases in between. The CDR3 nucleotides are TGCAGCGTTGAGGGCACTGAAGCTTTCTTT. This codes for CSVEGTEAFF.

This chain joins TRBV4-1 and TRBJ2-1; D is ambiguous. Germline values: CDR1 MGHRA, CDR2 YSYEKL. V dropped 4 bases and J dropped 4 bases, with 17 bases sitting between them. The CDR3 contains 16 residues. CDR3 nucleotide sequence: TGCGCCAGCAGCCCCCTGGACCTTTTGATATACAATGAGCAGTTCTTC. This sequence encodes CASSPLDLLIYNEQFF.

This clone was observed a single time. This chain uses TRBV29-1 with TRBJ2-2; D remains ambiguous. Germline V CDR1 and CDR2: SQVTM, ANQGSEA. This CDR3 has 15 amino acids. Deletions cut 7 bases from V and 4 bases from J, with 19 bases between. In DNA, the CDR3 is TGCAGCGCCGTCGGGTCGCCGTTACTCACCGGGGAGCTGTTTTTT. Its protein is CSAVGSPLLTGELFF.

This clone showed up just once. V and J are TRBV18 and TRBJ1-1, with D possibly TRBD1 on 5 matching bases. Germline loops: CDR1 KGHSH, CDR2 LQKENI. This CDR3 contains 17 residues. V dropped 2 bases and J dropped 0 bases, with 16 bases sitting between them. CDR3 in amino acids: CASSPFKQGVMNTEAFF. As DNA, the CDR3 is TGTGCCAGCTCACCATTCAAGCAGGGTGTTATGAACACTGAAGCTTTCTTT.

The gene calls are TRBV12-3 or TRBV12-4 and TRBJ2-5; a possible D gene is TRBD1 (6 bases). The V end lost 4 bases, the J end lost 5 bases, and 8 bases lay between the germline ends. This CDR3 comprises 12 residues. CDR3 DNA sequence: TGTGCCAGCAGTTACAGGGTCGAGACCCAGTACTTC. Translated, it gives CASSYRVETQYF.

This sequence joins TRBV3-1 (or the pseudogene TRBV3-2) and TRBJ1-6, with a possible D match to TRBD1 (5 bases). The CDR3 sequence is 17 residues long. Trimming shortened V by 4 bases and J by 0 bases, and 13 bases separated the two germline ends. The germline V gene encodes CDR1 LGHDT and CDR2 YNNKEL (reference sequence). The CDR3 DNA sequence: TGTGCCAGCAGCCGACCTTATACAGGCTCCTATAATTCACCCCTCCACTTT. This translates into CASSRPYTGSYNSPLHF.

This clone has just one count. The chain combines TRBV6-5 with TRBJ2-5; TRBD1 aligns across 7 bases. Germline V CDR1 and CDR2: MNHEY, SVGAGI. The CDR3 is 15 amino acids. V shed 4 bases and J 1 base; nucleotides not matched to a gene: 6. The CDR3 sequence: CASSSPGTAQETQYF. CDR3 nucleotide sequence: TGTGCCAGCAGTTCTCCGGGGACAGCCCAAGAGACCCAGTACTTC.

This clone was detected a few times. The CDR3 is CASSSLVGEGNYGYTF. As DNA, the CDR3 is TGTGCCAGCAGCTCCCTCGTTGGGGAAGGTAACTATGGCTACACCTTC. The chain links TRBV28 to TRBJ1-2; D is ambiguous. The V gene lost 6 bases and the J gene lost 1 base, with 18 bases spanning the gap. The germline gives CDR1 MDHEN, CDR2 SYDVKM. The CDR3 sequence is 16 residues long.